A selection of T cell receptor beta chains follows, all from one sample in a study of T-cell memory formation after mild COVID-19. TCRdb independently ran MiXCR on the 5' RACE reads; one entry per CDR3 protein. Seen here are about 210,000 distinct CDR3 sequences, around 25% observed once, and the top ten hold about 10%. Sequencing was done on a sample of PBMCs or a T cell subset sorted from them (not recorded which). These receptors all stem from an adult woman who had mild COVID-19 (a few samples of this study predate the infection). Cell type and time point are not known. The CDR3 runs from the conserved cysteine through the conserved F or W. A D gene is named only where the DNA matches it firmly. For some rows the clone size is stated as once, few or many, or as a class when expanded; others skip it.

clone size: .; D gene: TRBD1; V gene: TRBV5-1; J gene: TRBJ2-1; CDR3 DNA: TGCGCCAGCAGGGATGGACAGGGGCTCTACAATGAGCAGTTCTTC; CDR3 protein: CASRDGQGLYNEQFF
clone size: .; D gene: TRBD2; V gene: TRBV6-2/TRBV6-3; J gene: TRBJ2-1; CDR3 DNA: TGTGCCAGCACCGGGACTAGCTACAATGAGCAGTTCTTC; CDR3 protein: CASTGTSYNEQFF
clone size: .; D gene: TRBD2; V gene: TRBV18; J gene: TRBJ2-1; CDR3 DNA: TGTGCCAGCTCACCAAAGACTAGCGGGATAGGTGAGCAGTTCTTC; CDR3 protein: CASSPKTSGIGEQFF
clone size: many; D gene: TRBD1; V gene: TRBV7-9; J gene: TRBJ1-1; CDR3 DNA: TGTGCCAGCAGCCGGGACAGGGACACTGAAGCTTTCTTT; CDR3 protein: CASSRDRDTEAFF
clone size: few; D gene: .; V gene: TRBV5-1; J gene: TRBJ2-5; CDR3 DNA: TGCGCCAGCAGCTTGTTACCCCAAGAGACCCAGTACTTC; CDR3 protein: CASSLLPQETQYF
clone size: few; D gene: TRBD1; V gene: TRBV2; J gene: TRBJ2-3; CDR3 DNA: TGTGCCAGCAGATGGGACAGGGGGACCACAGATACGCAGTATTTT; CDR3 protein: CASRWDRGTTDTQYF
clone size: few; D gene: TRBD1; V gene: TRBV7-3; J gene: TRBJ1-1; CDR3 DNA: TGTCCCAGCAGTACAGGGGGCGGAACTGAAGCTTTCTTT; CDR3 protein: CPSSTGGGTEAFF
clone size: few; D gene: TRBD1; V gene: TRBV15; J gene: TRBJ2-1; CDR3 DNA: TGTGCCACCAGCGATTCCGGGACAGGGTACAATGAGCAGTTCTTC; CDR3 protein: CATSDSGTGYNEQFF
clone size: few; D gene: .; V gene: TRBV5-1; J gene: TRBJ2-2; CDR3 DNA: TGCGCCAGCAGCTTGAGGGTTGAGACGGGGGAGCTGTTTTTT; CDR3 protein: CASSLRVETGELFF
clone size: .; D gene: .; V gene: TRBV7-2; J gene: TRBJ2-5; CDR3 DNA: TGTGCCAGCAGCACCCAGGAGGCCGAGACCCAGTACTTC; CDR3 protein: CASSTQEAETQYF
clone size: .; D gene: TRBD2; V gene: TRBV7-9; J gene: TRBJ2-3; CDR3 DNA: TGTGCCAGCAGCTTGGGACTAGCGGGAGCCACAGATACGCAGTATTTT; CDR3 protein: CASSLGLAGATDTQYF
clone size: .; D gene: .; V gene: TRBV7-9; J gene: TRBJ2-7; CDR3 DNA: TGTGCCAGCAGCTCTACTCGGGGGGACAGCGAACCCTACGAGCAGTACTTC; CDR3 protein: CASSSTRGDSEPYEQYF
clone size: .; D gene: .; V gene: TRBV30; J gene: TRBJ1-2; CDR3 DNA: TGTGCCAGTGGGGATGGCTACACCTTC; CDR3 protein: CASGDGYTF
clone size: many; D gene: .; V gene: TRBV7-9; J gene: TRBJ1-1; CDR3 DNA: TGTGCCAGCAGCCTCACTGAAGCTTTCTTT; CDR3 protein: CASSLTEAFF
clone size: .; D gene: TRBD1; V gene: TRBV7-8; J gene: TRBJ2-1; CDR3 DNA: TGTGCCAGCTTAGGGACAGGGTCGGTGAATGAGCAGTTCTTC; CDR3 protein: CASLGTGSVNEQFF
clone size: .; D gene: TRBD2; V gene: TRBV5-1; J gene: TRBJ2-5; CDR3 DNA: TGCGCCAGCAGGACGTCGACTAGCGGGGTTCACGAGACCCAGTACTTC; CDR3 protein: CASRTSTSGVHETQYF
clone size: once; D gene: .; V gene: TRBV7-9; J gene: TRBJ1-6; CDR3 DNA: TGTGGCAGCAGCTTAAGGGATAATTCACCCCTCCACTTT; CDR3 protein: CGSSLRDNSPLHF
clone size: .; D gene: .; V gene: TRBV6-2/TRBV6-3; J gene: TRBJ2-1; CDR3 DNA: TGTGCCAGCAGTTACGTCTATCAGGCTGAGCAGTTCTTC; CDR3 protein: CASSYVYQAEQFF
clone size: .; D gene: .; V gene: TRBV28; J gene: TRBJ2-4; CDR3 DNA: TGTGCCAGCAGTTTGTCAGGGGCGGGTAAAAACATTCAGTACTTC; CDR3 protein: CASSLSGAGKNIQYF
clone size: .; D gene: .; V gene: TRBV9; J gene: TRBJ1-4; CDR3 DNA: TGTGCCAGCAGCACGATTCCTAATGAAAAACTGTTTTTT; CDR3 protein: CASSTIPNEKLFF
clone size: .; D gene: .; V gene: TRBV14; J gene: TRBJ1-1; CDR3 DNA: TGTGCCAGCAGCCTCTACGGGGGGGCTGAAGCTTTCTTT; CDR3 protein: CASSLYGGAEAFF
clone size: .; D gene: .; V gene: TRBV29-1; J gene: TRBJ1-3; CDR3 DNA: TGCAGCGTTGAAGATCATGCAGCGCCAGCTGGAAACACCATATATTTT; CDR3 protein: CSVEDHAAPAGNTIYF
clone size: .; D gene: TRBD2; V gene: TRBV24-1; J gene: TRBJ2-1; CDR3 DNA: TGTGCCACCAGTGATAATGCGTGGACTAGCGGGAGTATCTACAATGAGCAGTTCTTC; CDR3 protein: CATSDNAWTSGSIYNEQFF
clone size: .; D gene: .; V gene: TRBV30; J gene: TRBJ1-5; CDR3 DNA: TGTGCCTGGAGTGGGGAGGGCCAGCCCCAGCATTTT; CDR3 protein: CAWSGEGQPQHF
clone size: many; D gene: .; V gene: TRBV4-3; J gene: TRBJ2-1; CDR3 DNA: TGCGCCAGCAGCCAAGACGCCTCCAAGAGCTCCTACAATGAGCAGTTCTTC; CDR3 protein: CASSQDASKSSYNEQFF
clone size: few; D gene: .; V gene: TRBV20-1; J gene: TRBJ2-7; CDR3 DNA: TGCAGTGCTACGGACCGGGATAAGTCCTACGAGCAGTACTTC; CDR3 protein: CSATDRDKSYEQYF